Given below is one T cell receptor (beta chain) in context. Clones were read by immunoSEQ multiplex PCR, and TCRdb kept only the in-frame ones, dropping some. Here the sample spans under 500,000 clones, roughly nine tenths being singletons. The data were obtained in a study of blood T cell repertoires in COVID-19. This CDR3 has 16 amino acids. The V gene's germline CDR1 is SGDLS and CDR2 YYNGEE. V was clipped by 4 bases and J by 3 bases; unmatched bases: 7. Sequencing was done on a sample of PBMCs or T cells enriched from blood (not recorded which). This TCR was recovered from a man younger than 40 who had recovered from COVID-19. The gene calls are TRBV9 and TRBJ2-4, with 10 bases lining up with TRBD1. In DNA, the CDR3 is TGTGCCAGCAGCACACGGGACAGGGGAGTCAAAAACATTCAGTACTTC. Residues: CASSTRDRGVKNIQYF.